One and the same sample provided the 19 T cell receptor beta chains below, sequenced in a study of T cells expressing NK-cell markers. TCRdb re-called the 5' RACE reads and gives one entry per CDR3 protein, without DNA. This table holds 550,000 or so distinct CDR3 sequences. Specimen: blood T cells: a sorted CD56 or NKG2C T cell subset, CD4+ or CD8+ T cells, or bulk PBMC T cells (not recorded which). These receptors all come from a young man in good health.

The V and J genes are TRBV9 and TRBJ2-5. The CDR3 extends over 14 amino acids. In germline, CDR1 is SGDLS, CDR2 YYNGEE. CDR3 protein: CASSVGGYEETQYF.

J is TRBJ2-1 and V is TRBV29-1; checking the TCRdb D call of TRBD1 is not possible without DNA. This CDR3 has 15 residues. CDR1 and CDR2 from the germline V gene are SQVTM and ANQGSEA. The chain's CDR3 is CSVEGDRVSNNEQFF.

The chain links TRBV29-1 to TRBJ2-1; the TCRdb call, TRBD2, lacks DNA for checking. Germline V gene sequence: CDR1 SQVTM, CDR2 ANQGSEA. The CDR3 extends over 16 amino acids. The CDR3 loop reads CSVETAGRTSGSPEFF.

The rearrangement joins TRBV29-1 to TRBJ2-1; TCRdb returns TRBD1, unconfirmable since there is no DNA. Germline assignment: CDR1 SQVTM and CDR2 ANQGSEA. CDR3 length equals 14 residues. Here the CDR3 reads CSVAGLKWPGFLFF.

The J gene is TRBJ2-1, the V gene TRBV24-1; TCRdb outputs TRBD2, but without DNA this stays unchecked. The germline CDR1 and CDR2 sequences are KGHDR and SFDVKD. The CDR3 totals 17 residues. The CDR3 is CATSDSRGAGGYNEQFF.

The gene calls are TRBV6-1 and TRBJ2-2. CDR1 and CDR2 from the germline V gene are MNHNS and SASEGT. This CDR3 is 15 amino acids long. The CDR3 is CASSDSGGNTGELFF.

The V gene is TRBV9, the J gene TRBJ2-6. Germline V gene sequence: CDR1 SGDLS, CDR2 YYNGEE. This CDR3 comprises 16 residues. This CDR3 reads CASSVARTIGANVLTF.

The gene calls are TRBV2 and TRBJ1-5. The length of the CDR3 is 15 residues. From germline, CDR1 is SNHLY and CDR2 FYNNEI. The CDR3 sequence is CASSEALGSNQPQHF.

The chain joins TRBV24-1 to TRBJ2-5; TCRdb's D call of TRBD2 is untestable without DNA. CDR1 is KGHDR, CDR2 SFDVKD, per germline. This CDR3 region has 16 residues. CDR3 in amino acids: CATSGFTGREQETQYF.

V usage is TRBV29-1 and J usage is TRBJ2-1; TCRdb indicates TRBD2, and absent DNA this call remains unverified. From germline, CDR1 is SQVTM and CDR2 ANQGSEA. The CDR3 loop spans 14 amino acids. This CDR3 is CSALVERAGNEQFF.

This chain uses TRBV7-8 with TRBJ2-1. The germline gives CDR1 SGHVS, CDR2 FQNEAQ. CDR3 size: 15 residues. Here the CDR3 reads CASSSSAGNYNEQFF.

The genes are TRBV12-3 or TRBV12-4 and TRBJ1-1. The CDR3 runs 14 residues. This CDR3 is CASSLREGSTEAFF.

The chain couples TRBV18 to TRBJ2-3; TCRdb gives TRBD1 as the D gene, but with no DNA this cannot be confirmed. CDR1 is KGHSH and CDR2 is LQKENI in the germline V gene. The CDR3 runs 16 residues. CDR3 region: CASSPMLGGEGGTQYF.

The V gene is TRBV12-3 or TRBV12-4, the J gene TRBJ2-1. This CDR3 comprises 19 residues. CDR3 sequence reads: CASSLAGVRSRGVYNEQFF.

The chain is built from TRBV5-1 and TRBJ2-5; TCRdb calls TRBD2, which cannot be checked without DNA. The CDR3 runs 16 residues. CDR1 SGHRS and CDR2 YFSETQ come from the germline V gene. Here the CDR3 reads CASSLVVGRFGETQYF. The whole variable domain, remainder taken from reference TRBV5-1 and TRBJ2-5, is KAGVTQTPRYLIKTRGQQVTLSCSPISGHRSVSWYQQTPGQGLQFLFEYFSETQRNKGNFPGRFSGRQFSNSRSEMNVSTLELGDSALYLCASSLVVGRFGETQYFGPGTRLLVL.

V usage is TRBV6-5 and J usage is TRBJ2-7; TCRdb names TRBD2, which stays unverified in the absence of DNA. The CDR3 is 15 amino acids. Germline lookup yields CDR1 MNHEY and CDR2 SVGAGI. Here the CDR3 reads CASSSLASTKGEQYF.

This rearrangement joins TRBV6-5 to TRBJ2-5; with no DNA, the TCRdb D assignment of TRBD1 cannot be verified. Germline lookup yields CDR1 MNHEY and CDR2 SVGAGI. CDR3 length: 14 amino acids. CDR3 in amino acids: CASSYLTGKETQYF.

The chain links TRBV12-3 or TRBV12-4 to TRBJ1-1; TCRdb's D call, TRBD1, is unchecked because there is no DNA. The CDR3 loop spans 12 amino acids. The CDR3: CASRVGQTSAFF.

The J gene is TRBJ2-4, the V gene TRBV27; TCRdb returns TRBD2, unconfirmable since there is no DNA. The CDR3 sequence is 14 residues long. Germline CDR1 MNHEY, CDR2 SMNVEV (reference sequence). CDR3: CASRPREDKNIQYF.